This TCR beta chain was recovered during a study of patients and donors after allogeneic stem cell transplantation. TCRdb processed the RT-PCR reads anew with MiXCR; each CDR3 protein has one entry. This sample has around 160,000 distinct CDR3 sequences, with roughly 30% found just once. The CDR3 length is 16 residues. Germline V gene data show CDR1 as MNHNS and CDR2 as SASEGT. Trimming cost V 4 bases and J 3 bases; bases outside gene matches: 12. The source is a human donor who was either an allogeneic HSCT recipient or a stem cell or donor lymphocyte infusion donor (not recorded which). It is not recorded whose cells these are; they may come from a transplant donor. The sequenced sample consisted of blood, either unsorted or a sorted T cell fraction (not recorded which). The genes are TRBV6-1 and TRBJ2-7, with TRBD1 matching 7 bases. Written as DNA, the CDR3 is TGTGCCAGCAGTGCCGGGACAGTCACTTACTTCTACGAGCAGTACTTC. Translation: CASSAGTVTYFYEQYF.